This TCR beta chain was sequenced in a study of blood T cell repertoires in COVID-19. About the research overall: The United States, Italy and Spain were the sources of the acute and convalescent COVID-19 samples.

TCRdb keeps only in-frame clones here, not all; method: immunoSEQ multiplex PCR. The top ten clones hold roughly an eighth of a sample with tens of thousands of clones, 70% to 90% of them seen once. There are 18 residues in the CDR3. Germline-derived CDR1 and CDR2 are LNHDA and SQIVND (reference sequence). V lost 3 bases and J 1 base, leaving 21 bases between the germline ends. The V and J genes are TRBV19 and TRBJ1-1, with D possibly being TRBD1 (6 bases). The sequence came from a man between 65 and 79 years old with active or convalescent COVID-19. The sequenced sample was peripheral blood. The CDR3 reads CASSIGSGRGARNTEAFF. CDR3 bases: TGTGCCAGTAGTATTGGCTCCGGGAGGGGGGCGCGGAACACTGAAGCTTTCTTT.